This T cell receptor beta chain was profiled in a study of blood T cell repertoires in COVID-19. Looking at the study overall: The United States, Italy and Spain supplied acute and convalescent COVID-19 samples. PBMCs, B-cell-depleted T cells, or T cells were the source of the cDNA or gDNA that made up the material.

The CDR3 extends over 12 amino acids. Trimming cost V 3 bases and J 4 bases, with 6 bases left between them. The germline V gene encodes CDR1 WSHSY and CDR2 SAAADI. Per the original methods: Using reference gene primer amplification, nucleated cell counts were estimated. Method: immunoSEQ multiplex PCR; TCRdb's copy keeps in-frame clones and lacks some. That table is the source of V, J and clone size, and D and trimming were worked out from the DNA. The sample lists 59,000 or so clones, roughly four fifths occurring once. This chain links TRBV10-2 with TRBJ2-5; no reliable D call. Material for sequencing was peripheral blood. The TCR originated in a human donor in a cohort sampled during active COVID-19. CDR3 amino acids: CASSEGGETQYF. DNA of the CDR3: TGCGCCAGCAGTGAAGGCGGAGAGACCCAGTACTTC.